This T cell receptor (beta chain) was profiled in a study of blood T cells in healthy people across ages. Germline-derived CDR1 and CDR2 are MNHEY and SVGAGI. V was shortened by 4 bases and J by 4 bases, with 22 bases between the two germline ends. This CDR3 spans 17 amino acids. Using a J-beta primer mix together with a sample-barcoded 5' primer, a second PCR was run for roughly 6 to 11 cycles. One entry per CDR3 protein, called by TCRdb with MiXCR from the 5' RACE reads. The sample gives 980,000 or so distinct CDR3 sequences, roughly 48% of which show up once; around an eighth is in the top ten. The receptor comes from a young man in good health. Sample: blood. The rearrangement links TRBV6-5 to TRBJ1-1, with D possibly TRBD1 on 5 matching bases. The CDR3 reads CASSLQEPGGVGTEAFF. CDR3 nucleotide sequence: TGTGCCAGCAGTTTGCAAGAACCGGGGGGGGTGGGCACTGAAGCTTTCTTT.